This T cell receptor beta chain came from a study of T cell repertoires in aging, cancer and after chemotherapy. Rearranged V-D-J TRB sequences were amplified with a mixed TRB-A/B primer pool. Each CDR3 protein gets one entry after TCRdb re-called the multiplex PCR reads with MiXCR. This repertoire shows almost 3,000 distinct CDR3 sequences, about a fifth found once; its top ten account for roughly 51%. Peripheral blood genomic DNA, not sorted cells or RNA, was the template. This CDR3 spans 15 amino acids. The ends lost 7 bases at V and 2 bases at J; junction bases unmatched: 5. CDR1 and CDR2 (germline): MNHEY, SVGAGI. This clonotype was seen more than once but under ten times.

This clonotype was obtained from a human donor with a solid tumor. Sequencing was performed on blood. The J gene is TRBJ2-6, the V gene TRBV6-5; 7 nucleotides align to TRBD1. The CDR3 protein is CASKTRGPGANVLTF. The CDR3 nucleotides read TGTGCCAGCAAAACAAGGGGGCCTGGGGCCAACGTCCTGACTTTC.